The rows below give T cell receptor beta chains drawn from one sample of a study of T cell responses to AZD1222 COVID-19 vaccine. TCRdb's table, derived via immunoSEQ multiplex PCR, lists solely in-frame clones and lacks some. The table has 150,000 to 200,000 clones, around 90% seen once. This specimen consisted of peripheral blood, obtained on day 0 of AZD1222 vaccination. These receptors were taken from an adult in good health. Both conserved end residues are part of each CDR3. D genes are given only for firm matches. The size entry is marked missing in some rows and otherwise reads once, few, many or a size class.

j_gene | v_gene | abundance | d_gene | CDR3aa | CDR3nt
TRBJ2-7 | TRBV5-1 | . | . | CASSFMAGAYEQYF | TGCGCCAGCAGCTTCATGGCAGGAGCCTACGAGCAGTACTTC
TRBJ1-2 | TRBV4-2 | . | . | CASSQEGARGYGYTF | TGTGCCAGCAGCCAAGAGGGGGCAAGAGGCTATGGCTACACCTTC
TRBJ2-7 | TRBV10-1 | . | TRBD2 | CASSEASGYSYEQYF | TGCGCCAGCAGTGAGGCTAGCGGATACTCCTACGAGCAGTACTTC
TRBJ1-4 | TRBV6-5 | . | . | CASSPAFSAHEKLFF | TGTGCCAGCAGCCCGGCCTTCTCGGCCCATGAAAAACTGTTTTTT
TRBJ1-6 | TRBV27 | . | . | CASSPSNSPLHF | TGTGCCAGCAGTCCGAGTAATTCACCCCTCCACTTT
TRBJ1-6 | TRBV5-3 | . | . | CARSTWDRCSPLHF | TGTGCCAGAAGCACCTGGGACCGGTGTTCACCCCTCCACTTT
TRBJ2-1 | TRBV9 | . | . | CASSPRRGGRNEQFF | TGTGCCAGCAGCCCCCGGCGGGGTGGTAGGAATGAGCAGTTCTTC
TRBJ2-1 | TRBV11-2 | . | . | CASSLSLTSGHEQFF | TGTGCCAGCAGCTTAAGCCTCACCTCGGGTCATGAGCAGTTCTTC
TRBJ1-2 | TRBV24-1 | . | . | CATSLDGGGYTF | TGTGCCACCAGTTTGGACGGGGGTGGCTACACCTTC
TRBJ2-4 | TRBV5-6 | . | TRBD2 | CASSIGGSGDIQYF | TGTGCCAGCAGCATAGGCGGGAGCGGGGACATTCAGTACTTC
TRBJ1-3 | TRBV9 | . | . | CASSVDTSGNTIYF | TGTGCCAGCAGCGTTGACACGTCTGGAAACACCATATATTTT
TRBJ2-2 | TRBV28 | . | . | CASIAGSNTGELFF | TGTGCCAGCATCGCAGGATCGAACACCGGGGAGCTGTTTTTT
TRBJ1-2 | TRBV5-1 | . | TRBD1 | CASSLGQGAWGYTF | TGCGCCAGCAGCCTCGGACAGGGGGCTTGGGGCTACACCTTC
TRBJ1-2 | TRBV6-5 | . | . | CASGLERAYGYTF | TGTGCCAGCGGCCTCGAAAGGGCGTATGGCTACACCTTC
TRBJ1-2 | TRBV14 | . | . | CASSPPTGARTGYTF | TGTGCCAGCAGCCCCCCGACGGGGGCTAGAACCGGCTACACCTTC
TRBJ1-5 | TRBV6-5 | . | . | CASSYREDQPQHF | TGTGCCAGCAGTTACAGGGAGGATCAGCCCCAGCATTTT
TRBJ2-7 | TRBV6-5 | . | . | CASSYRQGGDYEQYF | TGTGCCAGCAGTTACCGTCAGGGAGGTGACTACGAGCAGTACTTC
TRBJ2-3 | TRBV7-9 | . | TRBD2 | CASSLGLAGVADTQYF | TGTGCCAGCAGCTTAGGCTTAGCGGGAGTCGCAGATACGCAGTATTTT
TRBJ2-7 | TRBV30 | . | . | CAWSVAFPYEQYF | TGTGCCTGGAGTGTAGCGTTCCCCTACGAGCAGTACTTC
TRBJ1-4 | TRBV5-6 | . | TRBD1 | CASSETRDREFFF | TGTGCCAGCAGCGAAACCCGGGACAGAGAGTTTTTTTTT
TRBJ1-1 | TRBV19 | . | . | CASSATAKISEAFF | TGTGCCAGTAGTGCCACAGCGAAAATCTCTGAAGCTTTCTTT
TRBJ1-1 | TRBV19 | . | . | CASSIRERAFF | TGTGCCAGTAGTATAAGAGAGAGGGCTTTCTTT
TRBJ2-5 | TRBV19 | . | . | CASGDGVTKTQYF | TGTGCCAGCGGGGACGGGGTCACCAAGACCCAGTACTTC
TRBJ2-1 | TRBV10-2 | once | TRBD2 | CASSQGLGLNEQFF | TGCGCCAGCAGCCAAGGACTAGGCCTCAATGAGCAGTTCTTC
TRBJ2-1 | TRBV5-4 | . | TRBD2 | CASSPTSGGYNEQFF | TGTGCCAGCAGTCCGACTAGCGGGGGCTACAATGAGCAGTTCTTC
TRBJ2-1 | TRBV7-9 | . | . | CASSPTSRGSSYNEQFF | TGTGCCAGCAGTCCTACTTCTAGGGGCAGCTCCTACAATGAGCAGTTCTTC
TRBJ1-3 | TRBV7-9 | . | TRBD1 | CASSYPDRAGNTIYF | TGTGCCAGCAGCTACCCCGACAGGGCTGGAAACACCATATATTTT
TRBJ2-1 | TRBV19 | . | TRBD2 | CASSTVSGIIYNEQFF | TGTGCCAGTAGTACGGTTAGCGGGATAATCTACAATGAGCAGTTCTTC
TRBJ1-1 | TRBV29-1 | . | . | CSVEDWSGAMNTEAFF | TGCAGCGTTGAAGACTGGTCCGGGGCCATGAACACTGAAGCTTTCTTT
TRBJ1-6 | TRBV25-1 | . | . | CASRPGHTNSPLHF | TGTGCCAGCAGACCGGGACACACTAATTCACCCCTCCACTTT
TRBJ2-1 | TRBV19 | once | . | CASSIGPGNEQFF | TGTGCCAGTAGTATAGGTCCGGGTAATGAGCAGTTCTTC
TRBJ2-1 | TRBV27 | . | . | CASKRGGTYNEQFF | TGTGCCAGCAAGAGGGGTGGGACCTACAATGAGCAGTTCTTC
TRBJ2-5 | TRBV27 | . | . | CASSLQVQETQYF | TGTGCCAGCAGTTTACAGGTACAAGAGACCCAGTACTTC
TRBJ1-2 | TRBV6-5 | . | TRBD1 | CASEGASNYGYTF | TGTGCCAGCGAGGGGGCCTCAAACTATGGCTACACCTTC
TRBJ1-2 | TRBV6-5 | . | TRBD1 | CASSSGQGSYGYTF | TGTGCCAGCAGTTCCGGACAGGGGAGTTATGGCTACACCTTC
TRBJ2-1 | TRBV2 | . | TRBD2 | CASTWRAGATDEQFF | TGTGCCAGCACCTGGAGGGCGGGAGCGACCGATGAGCAGTTCTTC
TRBJ1-6 | TRBV27 | . | TRBD1 | CASSSPPGQGRHSPLHF | TGTGCCAGCAGTTCCCCCCCGGGACAGGGGCGCCATTCACCCCTCCACTTT
TRBJ2-7 | TRBV7-8 | . | . | CASSQREFSSYEQYF | TGTGCCAGCAGCCAACGGGAGTTCAGCTCCTACGAGCAGTACTTC
TRBJ2-7 | TRBV30 | . | . | CAWDSGSSLKQYF | TGTGCCTGGGACTCCGGGAGTTCCCTTAAGCAGTACTTC
TRBJ1-6 | TRBV19 | . | . | CASSIDANYNSPLHF | TGTGCCAGTAGTATAGACGCAAACTATAATTCACCCCTCCACTTT
TRBJ1-5 | TRBV14 | . | . | CASSYGIQPQHF | TGTGCCAGCAGCTACGGGATTCAGCCCCAGCATTTT
TRBJ1-3 | TRBV5-5 | . | TRBD1 | CASWGTGEGGTGNTIYF | TGTGCCAGCTGGGGGACAGGGGAAGGTGGGACTGGAAACACCATATATTTT
TRBJ1-5 | TRBV19 | . | . | CASSIGGFSNQPQHF | TGTGCCAGTAGTATAGGGGGGTTTAGCAATCAGCCCCAGCATTTT
TRBJ2-1 | TRBV6-1 | . | TRBD2 | CASSGIAGVTGNEQFF | TGTGCCAGCAGTGGGATAGCGGGAGTAACGGGGAATGAGCAGTTCTTC
TRBJ2-7 | TRBV6-5 | once | TRBD1 | CASSRDRGPSYEQYF | TGTGCCAGCAGTCGGGACAGGGGGCCTTCCTACGAGCAGTACTTC
TRBJ1-3 | TRBV6-2/TRBV6-3 | . | . | CASSSPTSSGNTIYF | TGTGCCAGCAGTTCACCCACCTCTTCTGGAAACACCATATATTTT
TRBJ1-2 | TRBV2 | . | TRBD1 | CASSRDRGLNYGYTF | TGTGCCAGCAGCCGGGACAGGGGGCTCAACTATGGCTACACCTTC
TRBJ2-7 | TRBV6-5 | . | . | CASPAAASSYEQYF | TGTGCCAGCCCGGCCGCGGCATCCTCCTACGAGCAGTACTTC
TRBJ1-1 | TRBV20-1 | . | . | CSVPGNTEAFF | TGCAGTGTACCGGGGAACACTGAAGCTTTCTTT